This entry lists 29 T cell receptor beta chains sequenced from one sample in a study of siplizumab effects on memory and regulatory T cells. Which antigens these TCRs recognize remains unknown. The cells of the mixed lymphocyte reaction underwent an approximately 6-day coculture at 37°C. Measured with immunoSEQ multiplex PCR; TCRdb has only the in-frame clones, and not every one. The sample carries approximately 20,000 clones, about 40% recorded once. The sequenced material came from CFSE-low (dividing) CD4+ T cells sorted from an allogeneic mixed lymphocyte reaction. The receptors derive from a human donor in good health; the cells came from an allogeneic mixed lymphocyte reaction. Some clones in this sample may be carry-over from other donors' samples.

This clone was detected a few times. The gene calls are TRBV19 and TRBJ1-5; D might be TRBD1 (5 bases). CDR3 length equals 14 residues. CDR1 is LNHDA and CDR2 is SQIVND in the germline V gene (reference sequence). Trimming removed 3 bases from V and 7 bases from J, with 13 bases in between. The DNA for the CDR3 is TGTGCCAGTAGTATCTCGCAGGGCCTCCAGCCCCAGCATTTT. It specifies CASSISQGLQPQHF.

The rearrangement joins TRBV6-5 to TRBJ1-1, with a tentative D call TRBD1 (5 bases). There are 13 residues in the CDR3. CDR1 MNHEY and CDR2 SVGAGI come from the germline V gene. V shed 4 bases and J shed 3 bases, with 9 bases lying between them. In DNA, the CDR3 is TGTGCCAGCAGTTTTAGGACACACACTGAAGCTTTCTTT. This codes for CASSFRTHTEAFF.

The CDR3 region has the DNA TGTGCCAGCAGCATAAACACTGAAGCTTTCTTT. It is translated as CASSINTEAFF. The chain employs TRBV11-2 and TRBJ1-1; no definite D call. With 5 bases removed from V and 2 bases from J, the gap between germline ends came to 3 bases. The CDR3 has 11 residues. Per germline, CDR1 SGHAT and CDR2 FQNNGV.

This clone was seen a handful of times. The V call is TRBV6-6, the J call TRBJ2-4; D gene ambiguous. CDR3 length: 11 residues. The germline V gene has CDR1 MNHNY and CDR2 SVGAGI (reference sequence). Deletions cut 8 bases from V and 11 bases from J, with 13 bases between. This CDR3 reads CASLSLTVQYF. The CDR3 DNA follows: TGTGCCAGCCTCTCCCTTACCGTTCAGTACTTC.

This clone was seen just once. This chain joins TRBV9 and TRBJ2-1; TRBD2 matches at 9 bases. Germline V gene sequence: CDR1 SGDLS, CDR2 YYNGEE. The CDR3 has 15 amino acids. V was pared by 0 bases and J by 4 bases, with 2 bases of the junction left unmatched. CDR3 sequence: CASSVALAGYNEQFF. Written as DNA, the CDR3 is TGTGCCAGCAGCGTAGCCCTAGCGGGGTACAATGAGCAGTTCTTC.

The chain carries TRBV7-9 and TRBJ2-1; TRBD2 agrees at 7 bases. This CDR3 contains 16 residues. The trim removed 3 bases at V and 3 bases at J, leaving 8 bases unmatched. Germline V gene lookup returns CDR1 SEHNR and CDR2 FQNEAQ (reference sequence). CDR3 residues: CASSFPARGGYNEQFF. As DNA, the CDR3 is TGTGCCAGCAGCTTTCCCGCCCGCGGGGGCTACAATGAGCAGTTCTTC.

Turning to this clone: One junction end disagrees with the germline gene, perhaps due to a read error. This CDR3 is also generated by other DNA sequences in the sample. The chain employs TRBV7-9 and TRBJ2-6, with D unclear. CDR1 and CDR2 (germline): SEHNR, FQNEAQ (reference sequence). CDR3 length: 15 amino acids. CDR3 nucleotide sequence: TGTGCCAGTAGCTACCGGAACTCTGGGGCCAACGTCCTGACTTTC. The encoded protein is CASSYRNSGANVLTF.

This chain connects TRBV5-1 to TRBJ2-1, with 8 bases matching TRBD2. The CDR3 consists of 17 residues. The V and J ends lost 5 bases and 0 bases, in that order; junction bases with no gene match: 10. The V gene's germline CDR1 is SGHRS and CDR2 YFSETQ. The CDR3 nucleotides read TGCGCCAGCAGAGCGGCGGGAGGCTTTAGCTCCTACAATGAGCAGTTCTTC. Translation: CASRAAGGFSSYNEQFF.

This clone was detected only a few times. CDR3 bases: TGTGCCAGCAGCTCCTCAGGGAGCACTGAAGCTTTCTTT. Its translation is CASSSSGSTEAFF. This chain joins TRBV11-3 and TRBJ1-1; tentatively, D is TRBD1 (5 bases). The CDR3 sequence is 13 residues long. Germline CDR1 reads SGHNT; CDR2 reads YENEEA. V shed 4 bases and J shed 4 bases, with 10 bases lying between them.

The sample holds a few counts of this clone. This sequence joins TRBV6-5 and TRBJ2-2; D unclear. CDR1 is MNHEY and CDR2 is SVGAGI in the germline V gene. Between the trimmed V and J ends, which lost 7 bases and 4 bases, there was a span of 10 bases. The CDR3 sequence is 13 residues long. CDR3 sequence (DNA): TGTGCCAGCACCAGACTGATCACCGGGGAGCTGTTTTTT. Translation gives CASTRLITGELFF.

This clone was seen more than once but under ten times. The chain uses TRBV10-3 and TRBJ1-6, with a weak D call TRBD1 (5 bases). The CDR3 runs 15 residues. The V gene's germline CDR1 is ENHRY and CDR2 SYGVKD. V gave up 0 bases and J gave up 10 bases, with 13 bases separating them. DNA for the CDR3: TGTGCCATCAGTGAGTCGATAGGGGTGGGGTCACCCCTCCACTTT. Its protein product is CAISESIGVGSPLHF.

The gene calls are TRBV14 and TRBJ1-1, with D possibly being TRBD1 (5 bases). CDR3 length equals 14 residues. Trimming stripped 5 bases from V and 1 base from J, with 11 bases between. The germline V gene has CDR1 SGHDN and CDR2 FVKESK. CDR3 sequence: CASSSGRPNTEAFF. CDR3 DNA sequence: TGTGCCAGCAGCTCGGGACGGCCGAACACTGAAGCTTTCTTT.

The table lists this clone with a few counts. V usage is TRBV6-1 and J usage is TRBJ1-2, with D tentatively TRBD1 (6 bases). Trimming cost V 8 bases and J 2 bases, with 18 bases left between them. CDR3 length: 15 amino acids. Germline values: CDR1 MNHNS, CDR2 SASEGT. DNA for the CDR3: TGTGCCAGCGTCCTAGGGGGGGGGATCAACTATGGCTACACCTTC. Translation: CASVLGGGINYGYTF.

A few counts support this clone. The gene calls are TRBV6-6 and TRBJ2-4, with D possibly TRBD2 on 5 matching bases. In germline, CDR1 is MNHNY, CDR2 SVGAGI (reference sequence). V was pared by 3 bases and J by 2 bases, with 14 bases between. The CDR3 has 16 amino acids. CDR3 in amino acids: CASSYPGTGSKNIQYF. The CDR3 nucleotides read TGTGCCAGCAGTTATCCGGGAACTGGGTCCAAAAACATTCAGTACTTC.

The CDR3 reads CASNLAGLRTAEQFF. For the CDR3, the DNA is TGTGCCAGCAACCTAGCGGGACTTAGGACAGCTGAGCAGTTCTTC. The V and J genes are TRBV9 and TRBJ2-1; 9 bases agree with TRBD2. After removal of 6 bases from V and 9 bases from J, the junction contained 13 bases not matched to a gene. This CDR3 has 15 amino acids. From germline, CDR1 is SGDLS and CDR2 YYNGEE.

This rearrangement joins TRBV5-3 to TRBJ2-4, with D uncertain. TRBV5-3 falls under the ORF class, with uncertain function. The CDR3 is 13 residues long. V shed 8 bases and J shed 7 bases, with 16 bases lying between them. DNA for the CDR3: TGTGCCAGCAGCCCGGAGCTTAAGAACATTCAGTACTTC. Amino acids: CASSPELKNIQYF.

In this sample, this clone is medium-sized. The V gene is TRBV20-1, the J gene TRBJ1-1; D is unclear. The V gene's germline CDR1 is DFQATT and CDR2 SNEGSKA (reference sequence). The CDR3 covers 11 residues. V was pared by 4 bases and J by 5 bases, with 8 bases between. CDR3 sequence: CSATPGTEAFF. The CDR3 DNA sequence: TGCAGTGCTACCCCTGGGACTGAAGCTTTCTTT.

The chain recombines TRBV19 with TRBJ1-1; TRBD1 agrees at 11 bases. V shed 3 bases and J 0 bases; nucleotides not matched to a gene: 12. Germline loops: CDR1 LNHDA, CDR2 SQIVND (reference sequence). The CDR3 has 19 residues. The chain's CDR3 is CASSILRTGTGGMNTEAFF. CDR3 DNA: TGTGCCAGTAGTATTCTCCGGACCGGGACAGGGGGTATGAACACTGAAGCTTTCTTT.

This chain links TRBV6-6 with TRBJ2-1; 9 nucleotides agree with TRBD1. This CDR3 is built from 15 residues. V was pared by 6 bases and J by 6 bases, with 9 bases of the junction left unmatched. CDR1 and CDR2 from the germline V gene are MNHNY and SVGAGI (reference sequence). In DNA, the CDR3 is TGTGCCAGCAGAAGGGGACAGGGCCCTAGCAATGAGCAGTTCTTC. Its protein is CASRRGQGPSNEQFF.

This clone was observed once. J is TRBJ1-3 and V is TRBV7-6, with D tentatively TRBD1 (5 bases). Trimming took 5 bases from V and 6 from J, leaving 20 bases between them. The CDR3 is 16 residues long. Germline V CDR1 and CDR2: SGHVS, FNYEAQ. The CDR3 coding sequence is TGTGCCAGCAGCGAGCCCCGAGGGGCCCCCACAAACACCATATATTTT. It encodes CASSEPRGAPTNTIYF.

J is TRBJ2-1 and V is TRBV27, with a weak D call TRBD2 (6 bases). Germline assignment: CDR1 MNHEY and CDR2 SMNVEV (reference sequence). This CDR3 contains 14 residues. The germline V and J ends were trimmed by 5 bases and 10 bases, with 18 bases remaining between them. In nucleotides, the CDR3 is TGTGCCAGCAGTCAAACCAGGGACTCCATAGAGCAGTTCTTC. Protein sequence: CASSQTRDSIEQFF.

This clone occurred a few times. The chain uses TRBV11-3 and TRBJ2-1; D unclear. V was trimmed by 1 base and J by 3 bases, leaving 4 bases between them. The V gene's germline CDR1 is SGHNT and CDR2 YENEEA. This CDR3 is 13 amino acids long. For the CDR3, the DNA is TGTGCCAGCAGCTTAGGAGACTACAATGAGCAGTTCTTC. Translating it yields CASSLGDYNEQFF.

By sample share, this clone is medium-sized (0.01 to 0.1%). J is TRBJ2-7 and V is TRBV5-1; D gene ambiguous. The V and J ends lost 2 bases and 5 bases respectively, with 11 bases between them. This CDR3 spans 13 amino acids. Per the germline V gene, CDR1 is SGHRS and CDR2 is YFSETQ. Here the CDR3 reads CASSLAGTHEQYF. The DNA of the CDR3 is TGCGCCAGCAGCTTAGCAGGTACCCACGAGCAGTACTTC. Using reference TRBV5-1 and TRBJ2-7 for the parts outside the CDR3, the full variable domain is KAGVTQTPRYLIKTRGQQVTLSCSPISGHRSVSWYQQTPGQGLQFLFEYFSETQRNKGNFPGRFSGRQFSNSRSEMNVSTLELGDSALYLCASSLAGTHEQYFGPGTRLTVT.

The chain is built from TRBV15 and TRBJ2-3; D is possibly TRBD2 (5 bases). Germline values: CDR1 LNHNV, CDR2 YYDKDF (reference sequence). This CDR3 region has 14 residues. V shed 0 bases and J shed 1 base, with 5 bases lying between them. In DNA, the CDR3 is TGTGCCACCAGCAGAGATAGCGGCACAGATACGCAGTATTTT. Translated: CATSRDSGTDTQYF.

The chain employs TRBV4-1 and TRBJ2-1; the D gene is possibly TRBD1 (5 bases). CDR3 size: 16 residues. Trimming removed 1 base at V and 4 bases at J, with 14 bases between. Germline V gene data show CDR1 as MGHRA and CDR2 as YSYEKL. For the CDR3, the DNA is TGCGCCAGCAGCCAAGGGGAAGGGGAAACTTACAATGAGCAGTTCTTC. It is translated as CASSQGEGETYNEQFF.

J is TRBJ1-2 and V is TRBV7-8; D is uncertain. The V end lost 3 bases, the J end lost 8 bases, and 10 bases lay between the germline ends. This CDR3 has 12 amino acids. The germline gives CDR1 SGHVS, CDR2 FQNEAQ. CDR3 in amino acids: CASSFELGGYTF. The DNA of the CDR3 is TGTGCCAGCAGCTTCGAGTTAGGCGGCTACACCTTC.

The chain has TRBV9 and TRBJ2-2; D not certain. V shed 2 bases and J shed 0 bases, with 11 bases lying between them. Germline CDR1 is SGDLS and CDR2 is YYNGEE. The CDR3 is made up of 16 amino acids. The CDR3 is CASSVIGTPNTGELFF. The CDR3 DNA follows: TGTGCCAGCAGCGTCATTGGAACCCCGAACACCGGGGAGCTGTTTTTT.

The CDR3 is CSVTIGTGLGGYTF. In nucleotides, the CDR3 is TGCAGCGTCACTATCGGGACAGGGCTGGGGGGCTACACCTTC. The rearrangement joins TRBV29-1 to TRBJ1-2, with TRBD1 matching 9 bases. From germline, CDR1 is SQVTM and CDR2 ANQGSEA. The CDR3 runs to 14 residues. V lost 6 bases to trimming and J lost 8 bases; unmatched junction nucleotides: 13. Full variable domain (remainder filled in from reference TRBV29-1 and TRBJ1-2): SAVISQKPSRDICQRGTSLTIQCQVDSQVTMMFWYRQQPGQSLTLIATANQGSEATYESGFVIDKFPISRPNLTFSTLTVSNMSPEDSSIYLCSVTIGTGLGGYTFGSGTRLTVV.

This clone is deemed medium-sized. The CDR3 protein is CASSGGLSNQPQHF. CDR3 sequence (DNA): TGTGCCAGCAGTGGAGGACTGTCGAATCAGCCCCAGCATTTT. The chain recombines TRBV6-1 with TRBJ1-5, with D hard to call. V was cut by 4 bases and J by 4 bases, with 11 bases left in between. Per the germline V gene, CDR1 is MNHNS and CDR2 is SASEGT. The CDR3 covers 14 residues.